This entry concerns a single T cell receptor beta chain. This clonotype occurred a few times. It has no known antigen specificity. No base quality values were provided; no much bigger clone lies one nucleotide off. According to the study, the label for this sample's time point signals: pre-sensitization, week 0. The treatment or condition label corresponds to: therapeutic diphenylcyclopropenone sensitization with weekly scalp DPC. At each patch-test visit, blood was drawn before the patch test was applied. To be eligible, patients had to be aged 18 to 70, diagnosed with alopecia and judged suitable for DPC therapy, while pregnant patients were excluded. Total RNA was isolated from unfractionated whole blood collected in Tempus Blood RNA tubes. This sample was included in a study of human T cells and chemical hapten exposure listed by TCRdb under 2021. Regarding the complete study: For sensitization, 2% DPC in acetone was applied to a 2 cm by 2 cm area of upper inner arm skin. Alopecia areata with under or over 50% scalp involvement, alopecia totalis and alopecia universalis were represented in the patient cohort, which was mostly female. Patch testing was done on the upper back using Finn chambers containing 0.01% DPC, and results were scored after 6 days according to International Contact Dermatitis Research Group standards. Blood was sampled from patients pre-sensitization (week 0) and at 2, 6 and about 24 weeks after DPC sensitization. Throughout the approximately 22-week study period, patients were also given weekly therapeutic DPC doses on the scalp. Libraries were pooled for sequencing, and variation in per-sample TCR yields was attributed mainly to small differences in library volumes within the pool. Blood for TCR sequencing was provided by twenty-nine alopecia patients at one to four time points (pre-sensitization, 2, 6 and 24 weeks). Peripheral blood TCR repertoire changes were tracked in vivo in alopecia patients during primary and secondary sensitization to the hapten diphenylcyclopropenone (DPC).

Study-wide findings and limitations: All patients had alopecia, a presumed autoimmune disease, so their immune response might differ from that of healthy individuals. Significantly more large CDR3 similarity clusters were formed by expanded TCRs than by pre-sensitization or healthy control sets, consistent with antigen-driven responses. The number of PT1 expanded TCRs positively correlated with patch test score, significant at thresholds 8, 16 and 32 but not 4. DPC sensitization did not change the number of TCRs with a frequency above 1 in 1000, and there was no evidence of changes in global repertoire structure. Repeated subsampling changed both the strength of the expansion versus patch-test correlation and the threshold at which that correlation became significant.

CDR1 and CDR2, per the germline V gene (reference sequence), are MNHEY and SMNVEV. There are 12 amino acids in the CDR3, from cysteine to phenylalanine inclusive. Only the CDR3 part of the read is kept: 36 bases, read in frame from the first base. The germline V end is reduced by 8 bases and the J end by 6 bases; junction bases left unmatched: 5. The library was generated by RACE. Sequencing was carried out with a NextSeq 500. During library preparation, unique molecular identifiers were attached to individual cDNA molecules so that TCRs could be counted quantitatively and reproducibly. Both TCR alpha and TCR beta chains were sequenced from each blood RNA sample. Per the source publication's procedure: The median number of TCRs per sample was around 96,000, ranging from about 23,224 to 750,000. The Decombinator software suite was used to annotate V, J and CDR3 in the TCR reads. To make PS versus PT1 abundance plots, every sample was subsampled to the same number of TCRs (28,000). Expanded TCRs were defined as absent before sensitization and observed at least eight times at the 2-week time point. Starting from the raw public reads, TCRdb applied fastp trimming at Q25, assembled clones with MiXCR and retained in-frame beta chains. Entries are consolidated by CDR3 protein sequence, retaining the most common genes and DNA. TCRdb's processing, not the authors', yielded these V and J calls. The sample yields under 70,000 distinct CDR3 sequences; roughly 10% were counted once. The ten largest account for roughly 4.3% of the sample.

The sequenced sample was whole blood, obtained in connection with sensitization to the hapten diphenylcyclopropenone (DPC). Recombination connected TRBV27 to TRBJ2-7; 9 bases in the junction line up with TRBD1. This clonotype was obtained from a woman in her forties with alopecia areata. Some clones in this sample may be carry-over from other donors' samples. The nucleotide sequence is given as TGTGCCAGCTCGGGACAGGGAGGCGAGCAGTACTTC. This encodes CASSGQGGEQYF.